The clone carrying this T cell receptor beta chain was detected a few times. Its specificity is not known. Central memory, naive, regulatory and stem cell-like memory CD4+ cells were sorted by CD45RO/CCR7/CD25/CD127/CD95/CD27. The authors reverse transcribed all of the isolated RNA, so sequencing captured expressed TCRB transcripts. Generated by immunoSEQ multiplex PCR, the TCRdb table keeps only in-frame clones and is missing some. The table lists some 120,000 clones, 17% of them singletons. This sample stems from a study of beta chain features in type 1 diabetes. Across the whole study: Comparable age, gender and cell yields were observed in patients relative to healthy donors. Overall study results and limits: Significant though moderate, a shortening of TCRB CDR3s appeared in all four CD4+ subsets of Type 1 diabetes patients.

Germline V gene lookup returns CDR1 WNHNN and CDR2 SYGVQD (reference sequence). The CDR3 has 13 amino acids. Trimming took off 4 bases at V and 6 bases at J, with 13 bases between the two ends. The chain combines TRBV10-1 with TRBJ2-7; TRBD1 might be the D (6 bases). The receptor comes from a young man with type 1 diabetes. Material: central memory CD4+ T cells from blood. As DNA, the CDR3 is TGCGCCAGCAGTGGTCACTCCAGGGGCGAGCAGTACTTC. Translation gives CASSGHSRGEQYF.